The 11 T cell receptor beta chains below come from one sample, sequenced in a study of blood T cell repertoires in COVID-19. Sequenced by immunoSEQ multiplex PCR; TCRdb stores in-frame clones only, minus some. The profile shows around 63,000 clones, less than 75% of them singletons. The sequenced sample was peripheral blood. The receptors shown here come from a woman aged 45 to 65 with active or convalescent COVID-19.

V usage is TRBV12-3 or TRBV12-4 and J usage is TRBJ2-5; perhaps TRBD2 as D (5 bases). V dropped 6 bases and J dropped 5 bases, with 10 bases sitting between them. The CDR3 totals 12 residues. CDR3 sequence: CASSPSGETQYF. CDR3 coding DNA: TGTGCCAGCAGCCCGAGCGGCGAGACCCAGTACTTC.

The rearrangement joins TRBV6-6 to TRBJ1-3; 7 bases line up with TRBD1. This CDR3 contains 13 residues. CDR1 is MNHNY, CDR2 SVGAGI, per germline (reference sequence). The ends lost 2 bases at V and 8 bases at J; junction bases unmatched: 3. CDR3 in DNA: TGTGCCAGCAGTTACCCACAGGGGCACACCATATATTTT. Residues: CASSYPQGHTIYF.

The J gene is TRBJ2-7, the V gene TRBV28, with 8 bases that match TRBD1. Germline V gene lookup returns CDR1 MDHEN and CDR2 SYDVKM. The length of the CDR3 is 14 residues. V was pared by 6 bases and J by 0 bases, with 4 bases of the junction left unmatched. The chain's CDR3 is CASSRQGSSYEQYF. In DNA, the CDR3 is TGTGCCAGCAGCCGACAGGGGTCCTCCTACGAGCAGTACTTC.

V usage is TRBV6-6 and J usage is TRBJ1-2, with D perhaps TRBD1 (5 bases). Germline assignment: CDR1 MNHNY and CDR2 SVGAGI (reference sequence). Trimming stripped 5 bases from V and 0 bases from J, with 22 bases between. This CDR3 is built from 18 residues. CDR3: CASSLMGNRGRSNYGYTF. The CDR3 region has the DNA TGTGCCAGCAGTCTGATGGGAAATAGGGGCCGCTCTAACTATGGCTACACCTTC.

This sequence joins TRBV5-1 and TRBJ2-7; D gene unclear. Trimming pared 3 bases from V and 2 bases from J, leaving 9 bases between. CDR1 and CDR2 (germline): SGHRS, YFSETQ. The CDR3 covers 13 residues. The CDR3 region is CASSSQRAYEQYF. In DNA form, the CDR3 reads TGCGCCAGCAGCTCCCAACGGGCCTACGAGCAGTACTTC.

This rearrangement joins TRBV6-6 to TRBJ2-3; D might be TRBD1 (5 bases). CDR1 is MNHNY and CDR2 is SVGAGI in the germline V gene (reference sequence). This CDR3 spans 14 amino acids. V was shortened by 5 bases and J by 0 bases, with 9 bases between the two germline ends. CDR3 in DNA: TGTGCCAGCAGTAATAGACAGAGCACAGATACGCAGTATTTT. This sequence encodes CASSNRQSTDTQYF.

V and J are TRBV5-1 and TRBJ2-7; 11 bases line up with TRBD2. Germline CDR1 reads SGHRS; CDR2 reads YFSETQ. This CDR3 comprises 16 residues. The junction had 11 bases not matched to a gene; V was cut back by 7 bases and J by 2 bases. This CDR3 reads CASRSLAGGPTYEQYF. The CDR3 nucleotides read TGCGCCAGCCGAAGCCTAGCGGGAGGTCCCACCTACGAGCAGTACTTC.

The chain carries TRBV5-4 and TRBJ2-7; 12 bases match TRBD2. Germline-derived CDR1 and CDR2 are SGHNT and YYREEE (reference sequence). After removal of 0 bases from V and 2 bases from J, the junction contained 3 bases not matched to a gene. This CDR3 is 16 amino acids long. This CDR3 is CASSLVLAGGTYEQYF. CDR3 coding DNA: TGTGCCAGCAGCTTGGTCCTAGCGGGAGGGACCTACGAGCAGTACTTC.

The chain uses TRBV19 and TRBJ2-1; 9 positions agree with TRBD2. Germline values: CDR1 LNHDA, CDR2 SQIVND (reference sequence). V was clipped by 3 bases and J by 8 bases; unmatched bases: 11. The CDR3 sequence is 16 residues long. In nucleotides, the CDR3 is TGTGCCAGTAGTATCCCCCCGCGGGAGGGGTTTCATGAGCAGTTCTTC. The encoded protein is CASSIPPREGFHEQFF.

This sequence joins TRBV19 and TRBJ1-1, with unresolved D. Trimming removed 6 bases at V and 0 bases at J, with 8 bases between. CDR1 is LNHDA and CDR2 is SQIVND in the germline V gene (reference sequence). This CDR3 contains 13 residues. The DNA of the CDR3 is TGTGCCAGTAGGGAGGCCTTGAACACTGAAGCTTTCTTT. Translating it yields CASREALNTEAFF.

V gene TRBV19 combines with J gene TRBJ1-1, with D possibly TRBD1 on 6 matching bases. Germline CDR1 and CDR2: LNHDA and SQIVND (reference sequence). CDR3 length equals 15 residues. With 0 bases removed from V and 3 bases from J, the gap between germline ends came to 11 bases. CDR3 nucleotides: TGTGCCAGTAGTATAGATTACAGGGAATACACTGAAGCTTTCTTT. As protein: CASSIDYREYTEAFF.